These T cell receptor beta chains were read from a single sample in a study of beta chain features in type 1 diabetes. The table came from immunoSEQ multiplex PCR; TCRdb's copy has only in-frame clones and leaves some out. The sample has approximately 400,000 clones, about 15% seen once; the top ten hold about 0.018%. Material for sequencing was naive CD4+ T cells from blood. The receptors derive from a woman under 30 in good health. Each CDR3 is given with its conserved first and last residue. A D gene is named only where the DNA matches it firmly. Some rows mark clone size as missing; the rest say once, few, many or name a class of expanded clone.

v_call	d_call	clone_size	j_call	cdr3_aa	cdr3_nt
TRBV7-2	-	-	TRBJ1-4	CASSLARGRDEKLFF	TGTGCCAGCAGCTTAGCGCGAGGGCGTGATGAAAAACTGTTTTTT
TRBV30	-	-	TRBJ1-2	CAWSDGLNYGYTF	TGTGCCTGGAGTGATGGGCTTAACTATGGCTACACCTTC
TRBV12-5	TRBD2	few	TRBJ2-5	CASGPDSGLAETQYF	TGTGCTAGTGGTCCCGATTCAGGACTAGCGGAGACCCAGTACTTC
TRBV30	-	-	TRBJ2-2	CAWGRGRSNTGELFF	TGTGCCTGGGGTCGGGGGAGGTCAAACACCGGGGAGCTGTTTTTT
TRBV30	-	-	TRBJ2-1	CAWSSGGTQFF	TGTGCCTGGAGTTCTGGCGGGACGCAGTTCTTC
TRBV25-1	TRBD2	few	TRBJ2-3	CASSEWASGSSTDTQYF	TGTGCCAGCAGTGAATGGGCTAGCGGGAGTAGCACAGATACGCAGTATTTT
TRBV28	TRBD1	few	TRBJ2-4	CASSWTGGRYF	TGTGCCAGCAGTTGGACAGGGGGGCGGTACTTC
TRBV11-2	-	few	TRBJ1-2	CASSSDIFNYGYTF	TGTGCCAGCAGCTCGGACATTTTCAACTATGGCTACACCTTC
TRBV7-9	TRBD2	-	TRBJ2-7	CASSSVAGGSYEQYF	TGTGCCAGCAGCTCCGTTGCGGGAGGCTCCTACGAGCAGTACTTC
TRBV7-9	TRBD1	-	TRBJ1-2	CASSMGGTGGTGYTF	TGTGCCAGCAGCATGGGAGGTACAGGGGGAACTGGCTACACCTTC
TRBV11-2	TRBD2	few	TRBJ2-1	CASAPSGGPGNEQFF	TGTGCCAGCGCCCCGTCGGGAGGGCCAGGGAATGAGCAGTTCTTC
TRBV7-2	TRBD2	-	TRBJ2-4	CASSLGTRNIQYF	TGTGCCAGCAGCTTAGGGACTAGAAACATTCAGTACTTC
TRBV30	-	few	TRBJ2-7	CAWTVRLPYEQYF	TGTGCCTGGACAGTAAGACTCCCCTACGAGCAGTACTTC
TRBV5-4	TRBD2	-	TRBJ2-1	CASSLVRREASNEQFF	TGTGCCAGCAGCTTGGTTAGGCGGGAGGCATCCAATGAGCAGTTCTTC
TRBV30	TRBD2	few	TRBJ2-1	CAWSNPGLASNEQFF	TGTGCCTGGAGTAATCCGGGACTAGCGTCGAATGAGCAGTTCTTC
TRBV28	TRBD1	few	TRBJ2-5	CASSPTPQTGTETQYF	TGTGCCAGCAGTCCGACCCCACAGACAGGGACAGAGACCCAGTACTTC
TRBV27	TRBD2	-	TRBJ2-1	CASSLWTSKDEQFF	TGTGCCAGCAGTTTATGGACTAGCAAGGATGAGCAGTTCTTC
TRBV27	TRBD1	few	TRBJ2-7	CASSSRDRVGEQYF	TGTGCCAGCAGTTCCCGGGACAGGGTGGGTGAGCAGTACTTC
TRBV7-9	-	few	TRBJ2-1	CASSLESLGDNEQFF	TGTGCCAGCAGCTTAGAGAGCCTAGGGGACAATGAGCAGTTCTTC
TRBV7-2	TRBD2	-	TRBJ2-3	CASSLAASGIYTDTQYF	TGTGCCAGCAGCTTAGCGGCTAGCGGGATTTACACAGATACGCAGTATTTT
TRBV4-3	TRBD1	-	TRBJ2-6	CASSQEGQGLYSGANVLTF	TGCGCCAGCAGCCAAGAGGGACAGGGGCTTTACTCTGGGGCCAACGTCCTGACTTTC
TRBV28	-	-	TRBJ2-4	CASHSSLAKNIQYF	TGTGCCAGCCACAGCTCGCTAGCCAAAAACATTCAGTACTTC
TRBV19	-	-	TRBJ2-1	CASMGRPDNEQFF	TGTGCCAGTATGGGGAGACCGGACAATGAGCAGTTCTTC
TRBV27	-	-	TRBJ2-4	CASADGVAKNIQYF	TGTGCCAGCGCCGACGGAGTCGCCAAAAACATTCAGTACTTC
TRBV29-1	-	few	TRBJ1-4	CSVVKGTNEKLFF	TGCAGCGTTGTAAAGGGGACTAATGAAAAACTGTTTTTT
TRBV28	TRBD2	-	TRBJ2-7	CASSSGLAGVRTYEQYF	TGTGCCAGCAGTTCTGGACTAGCGGGAGTCCGGACTTACGAGCAGTACTTC
TRBV14	TRBD1	few	TRBJ1-1	CASSLDRGAEAFF	TGTGCCAGCAGCCTCGACAGGGGGGCTGAAGCTTTCTTT
TRBV27	-	-	TRBJ1-1	CASRHLAGNTEAFF	TGTGCCAGCCGACACCTGGCGGGGAACACTGAAGCTTTCTTT
TRBV29-1	TRBD1	-	TRBJ1-2	CSGWDSYGYTF	TGCAGCGGATGGGACAGCTATGGCTACACCTTC
TRBV7-9	TRBD1	few	TRBJ2-7	CASSYRDRGPEQYF	TGTGCCAGCAGCTACCGGGACAGGGGCCCCGAGCAGTACTTC
TRBV11-2	-	-	TRBJ1-4	CASSLGTGMEKLFF	TGTGCCAGCAGCTTAGGTACAGGGATGGAAAAACTGTTTTTT
TRBV29-1	TRBD2	-	TRBJ2-3	CSVDGTSGKDTQYF	TGCAGCGTCGATGGGACTAGCGGGAAAGATACGCAGTATTTT
TRBV18	-	-	TRBJ1-1	CASSPRGQDTEAFF	TGTGCCAGCTCACCACGGGGGCAGGACACTGAAGCTTTCTTT
TRBV7-2	-	few	TRBJ2-7	CASSSRRLYEQYF	TGTGCCAGCAGCTCCCGGCGGCTCTACGAGCAGTACTTC
TRBV9	TRBD2	-	TRBJ2-7	CASSVARGVQYF	TGTGCCAGCAGCGTAGCCCGGGGGGTGCAGTACTTC
TRBV10-3	-	few	TRBJ2-7	CAISPSTYEQYF	TGTGCCATCAGTCCGAGTACCTACGAGCAGTACTTC
TRBV28	TRBD2	-	TRBJ2-7	CASSLGSGNVYEQYF	TGTGCCAGCAGCCTAGGGAGCGGGAATGTGTACGAGCAGTACTTC
TRBV11-2	TRBD2	-	TRBJ2-1	CASSPSTSGYNEQFF	TGTGCCAGCAGCCCGTCGACTAGCGGTTACAATGAGCAGTTCTTC